This T cell receptor beta chain was retrieved from a study of Graves' ophthalmopathy and Graves' hyperthyroidism. Study information: Stable hyperthyroid donors showed no ophthalmopathy during 18 months follow-up.

No donor had other autoimmune disease, uncontrolled infection, pregnancy or lactation. From RNA, the CDR3 regions of TCR beta chains were amplified and sequenced. HTBI primers primed a first-round RT-PCR, and a second-round multiplex PCR followed. From the multiplex PCR reads, TCRdb called clonotypes with MiXCR, one entry per CDR3 protein. The table lists roughly 1.1 million distinct CDR3 sequences, about 38% of them singletons. Trimming pared 6 bases from V and 1 base from J, leaving 10 bases between. CDR3 length: 14 amino acids. Germline CDR1 reads LNHNV; CDR2 reads YYDKDF (reference sequence). The study, taken as a whole, reports: Using a 13-signature model, the authors split ophthalmopathy from stable hyperthyroidism, with 85% to 90% sensitivity and approximately 78% specificity. The majority of expanded thyroid clonotypes above 0.001 frequency also occurred in blood.

The table lists this clonotype with many counts. Its antigen is not known. The rearrangement joins TRBV15 to TRBJ1-3; no reliable D call. What was sequenced was peripheral blood or thyroid tissue (not recorded which). The sequence derives from an adult man with Graves' hyperthyroidism. Here the CDR3 reads CATSYRGSGNTIYF. The CDR3 DNA reads as TGTGCCACCAGTTACCGGGGATCTGGAAACACCATATATTTT.